These 13 T cell receptor beta chains share one sample of origin, sequenced in a study of siplizumab effects on memory and regulatory T cells. Clones were sequenced by immunoSEQ multiplex PCR, and TCRdb holds only the in-frame ones, with some missing. This table holds roughly 100,000 clones, approximately 94% found once. What was sequenced was CD4+ T cells sorted from blood. These receptors all stem from a human donor in good health.

V gene TRBV6-6 combines with J gene TRBJ2-5; 7 nucleotides agree with TRBD2. CDR1 MNHNY and CDR2 SVGAGI come from the germline V gene (reference sequence). The CDR3 is 16 amino acids. V gave up 5 bases and J gave up 5 bases; unmatched junction bases: 14. The CDR3 reads CASSGSSGHPGETQYF. CDR3 nucleotide sequence: TGTGCCAGCAGTGGTTCTAGCGGCCACCCGGGGGAGACCCAGTACTTC.

This rearrangement joins TRBV5-4 to TRBJ1-4; 8 bases are shared with TRBD1. The CDR3 totals 15 residues. Germline CDR1 is SGHNT and CDR2 is YYREEE (reference sequence). With 2 bases clipped from V and 3 bases from J, the junction kept 3 bases outside the gene matches. Here the CDR3 DNA reads TGTGCCAGCAGCTTCCGGACAGGGCCTAATGAAAAACTGTTTTTT. As protein: CASSFRTGPNEKLFF.

V usage is TRBV19 and J usage is TRBJ1-1; no reliable D call. Per germline, CDR1 LNHDA and CDR2 SQIVND (reference sequence). The CDR3 covers 14 residues. V was cut by 4 bases and J by 11 bases, with 20 bases left in between. The CDR3 region is CASSTTPSPPLAFF. The CDR3 DNA is TGTGCCAGTAGTACTACCCCTAGTCCTCCTTTGGCTTTCTTT.

This rearrangement joins TRBV6-5 to TRBJ2-2; perhaps D is TRBD1 or TRBD2 (5 bases each). Germline-derived CDR1 and CDR2 are MNHEY and SVGAGI. The CDR3 has 14 amino acids. V was shortened by 0 bases and J by 8 bases, with 10 bases between the two germline ends. CDR3 in amino acids: CASSYSRGRGELFF. CDR3 DNA: TGTGCCAGCAGTTACTCGAGGGGCCGGGGGGAGCTGTTTTTT.

This clone was seen once. The V gene is TRBV7-6, the J gene TRBJ2-3; the match to TRBD2 covers 9 bases. V dropped 2 bases and J dropped 4; count of bases not matched to a gene: 7. The CDR3 contains 16 residues. Germline-derived CDR1 and CDR2 are SGHVS and FNYEAQ. The CDR3 sequence: CASSLTPGLASDTQYF. The CDR3 region has the DNA TGTGCCAGCAGCTTAACACCGGGACTAGCCTCAGATACGCAGTATTTT.

The chain recombines TRBV6-1 with TRBJ2-3, with D unresolved. V shed 4 bases and J shed 2 bases, with 4 bases lying between them. The CDR3 extends over 12 amino acids. Germline lookup yields CDR1 MNHNS and CDR2 SASEGT. The CDR3 DNA follows: TGTGCCAGCAGTGTGGCCACAGATACGCAGTATTTT. Its protein is CASSVATDTQYF.

J is TRBJ2-1 and V is TRBV4-3, with a weak D call TRBD2 (5 bases). The CDR3 contains 16 residues. V lost 1 base and J 0 bases, leaving 10 bases between the germline ends. The germline CDR1 and CDR2 sequences are LGHNA and YSLEER. The CDR3 reads CASSQGTYSSYNEQFF. CDR3 nucleotides: TGCGCCAGCAGCCAAGGGACTTACAGCTCCTACAATGAGCAGTTCTTC.

The chain couples TRBV5-1 to TRBJ2-5; D unclear. Germline V gives CDR1 SGHRS, CDR2 YFSETQ. This CDR3 spans 13 amino acids. Trimming stripped 4 bases from V and 5 bases from J, with 12 bases between. The CDR3 spells CASSPGPIETQYF. CDR3 nucleotide sequence: TGCGCCAGCAGCCCTGGACCAATTGAGACCCAGTACTTC. The full variable domain, rest sourced from reference TRBV5-1 and TRBJ2-5, is KAGVTQTPRYLIKTRGQQVTLSCSPISGHRSVSWYQQTPGQGLQFLFEYFSETQRNKGNFPGRFSGRQFSNSRSEMNVSTLELGDSALYLCASSPGPIETQYFGPGTRLLVL.

The chain carries TRBV6-5 and TRBJ2-2, with 9 bases fitting TRBD2. The CDR3 sequence is 16 residues long. Germline CDR1 and CDR2: MNHEY and SVGAGI. V trimming: 2 bases; J trimming: 4 bases; junction bases outside the gene matches: 5. CDR3 residues: CASSYASGATTGELFF. CDR3 DNA sequence: TGTGCCAGCAGTTACGCTAGCGGGGCGACCACCGGGGAGCTGTTTTTT.

This sequence joins TRBV11-3 and TRBJ2-5, with D possibly being TRBD1 or TRBD2 (7 bases each). With 5 bases removed from V and 1 base from J, the gap between germline ends came to 20 bases. CDR1 is SGHNT, CDR2 YENEEA, per germline. There are 17 residues in the CDR3. CDR3 residues: CASSRYLGEGAQETQYF. The DNA of the CDR3 is TGTGCCAGCAGCCGATATTTAGGGGAGGGGGCCCAAGAGACCCAGTACTTC.

CDR3 loop: CASSQSTGELFF. CDR3 DNA: TGTGCCAGCAGCCAAAGCACCGGGGAGCTGTTTTTT. The V call is TRBV4-2, the J call TRBJ2-2; unclear D gene. Trimming cost V 2 bases and J 4 bases, with 2 bases left between them. The germline V gene encodes CDR1 LGHNA and CDR2 YNFKEQ. This CDR3 has 12 amino acids.

The V call is TRBV19, the J call TRBJ2-7; D is unresolved. The CDR3 is made up of 14 amino acids. The V end was cut by 3 bases, the J end by 3 bases, with 12 bases between. Germline assignment: CDR1 LNHDA and CDR2 SQIVND (reference sequence). The CDR3 protein is CASSIVAGNYEQYF. The DNA of the CDR3 is TGTGCCAGTAGTATCGTGGCAGGAAACTACGAGCAGTACTTC.

The chain carries TRBV5-1 and TRBJ2-7; the D call may be TRBD1 or TRBD2 (5 bases each). CDR3 length: 13 amino acids. Looked up from germline, CDR1 is SGHRS and CDR2 is YFSETQ. Trimming removed 6 bases at V and 7 bases at J, with 17 bases between. CDR3 sequence (DNA): TGCGCCAGCAAAGAGGACGGGACGTGGGAGCAGTACTTC. Encoded protein: CASKEDGTWEQYF.